Each of the 23 T cell receptor beta chains below was sequenced from the same sample in a study of Graves' ophthalmopathy and Graves' hyperthyroidism. Amplification targeted the TCR beta CDR3 regions, with RNA transcripts as the source material. The authors performed first-round RT-PCR with HTBI primers and then a second-round multiplex PCR. In TCRdb, the multiplex PCR reads were re-called with MiXCR into one record per CDR3 protein. The table has around 1,000,000 distinct CDR3 sequences, about two fifths seen once. The sequencing input was peripheral blood or thyroid tissue (not recorded which). The receptors originated from an adult man with Graves' hyperthyroidism.

Concerning this clonotype: A much larger clone lies one base from this, so it may be a read error. The chain combines TRBV20-1 with TRBJ1-6; D ambiguous. This CDR3 has 12 amino acids. Per germline, CDR1 DFQATT and CDR2 SNEGSKA (reference sequence). V was shortened by 4 bases and J by 7 bases, with 8 bases between the two germline ends. In DNA, the CDR3 is TGCAGTGCTATGTCGGGAAATTCACCCCTCCACTTT. Translating gives CSAMSGNSPLHF.

The gene calls are TRBV10-3 and TRBJ1-2, with 8 bases fitting TRBD1. CDR3 size: 14 residues. Trimming cost V 6 bases and J 7 bases; bases outside gene matches: 10. Per the germline V gene, CDR1 is ENHRY and CDR2 is SYGVKD. The CDR3 nucleotides are TGTGCCATCAGCGTTGAAGCAGGGGGCGGTGGCTACACCTTC. This translates into CAISVEAGGGGYTF.

J is TRBJ2-5 and V is TRBV6-5; 8 bases are shared with TRBD2. Trimming at V came to 7 bases and at J to 5 bases, leaving 9 bases not matched to a gene. Germline loops: CDR1 MNHEY, CDR2 SVGAGI. The CDR3 is 14 residues long. The CDR3 sequence is CASIRAGVGETQYF. Written as DNA, the CDR3 is TGTGCCAGCATTCGAGCGGGGGTTGGGGAGACCCAGTACTTC.

The chain combines TRBV4-3 with TRBJ2-5; 9 bases fit TRBD1. V trimming: 4 bases; J trimming: 7 bases; junction bases outside the gene matches: 10. CDR3 length: 15 residues. Germline loops: CDR1 LGHNA, CDR2 YSLEER. The CDR3, as DNA: TGCGCCAGCAGCCCGGGACAGGGTGCGTTGGGGACCCAGTACTTC. Encoded protein: CASSPGQGALGTQYF.

With regard to this clonotype: A read error may explain this, as a much larger clone is one base away. J is TRBJ2-7 and V is TRBV9; D gene uncertain. From germline, CDR1 is SGDLS and CDR2 YYNGEE. The V end lost 1 base, the J end lost 4 bases, and 6 bases lay between the germline ends. The CDR3 is 12 residues long. CDR3 in amino acids: CASSVSWYEQYF. As DNA, the CDR3 is TGTGCCAGCAGCGTATCCTGGTACGAGCAGTACTTC.

V is TRBV6-5 and J is TRBJ1-1; 9 bases agree with TRBD1. Germline values: CDR1 MNHEY, CDR2 SVGAGI. The trim removed 5 bases at V and 3 bases at J, leaving 7 bases unmatched. This CDR3 region has 15 residues. The CDR3 sequence: CASSLQGAIYTEAFF. The DNA for the CDR3 is TGTGCCAGCAGTCTACAGGGGGCTATTTACACTGAAGCTTTCTTT.

This clonotype has only a few counts. V usage is TRBV3-1 and J usage is TRBJ2-5; 8 positions agree with TRBD2. CDR3 size: 18 residues. Germline CDR1 is LGHDT and CDR2 is YNNKEL (reference sequence). After removal of 4 bases from V and 2 bases from J, the junction contained 15 bases not matched to a gene. As DNA, the CDR3 is TGTGCCAGCAGCCTCGCGGGAGCGGGAGTTCGTGGGCAAGAGACCCAGTACTTC. This gives the protein CASSLAGAGVRGQETQYF.

The chain joins TRBV7-2 to TRBJ2-5; D could derive from TRBD1 or TRBD2 (7 bases each). The germline V and J ends were trimmed by 6 bases and 5 bases, with 19 bases remaining between them. The CDR3 is made up of 15 amino acids. Germline CDR1 SGHTA, CDR2 FQGNSA. The CDR3 region has the DNA TGTGCCAGCAGTGCGGGGGACAGCAATAGGGAGACCCAGTACTTC. The encoded protein is CASSAGDSNRETQYF.

This clonotype appeared a few times. The genes are TRBV20-1 and TRBJ1-6, with D perhaps matching TRBD1 (6 bases). The CDR3 is 14 residues long. Germline loops: CDR1 DFQATT, CDR2 SNEGSKA (reference sequence). V was clipped by 6 bases and J by 7 bases, with 16 bases between them. The CDR3 is CSALATGGNSPLHF. CDR3 DNA sequence: TGCAGTGCCTTGGCGACAGGAGGAAATTCACCCCTCCACTTT.

A few counts support this clonotype. The J gene is TRBJ2-6, the V gene TRBV5-4, with D unclear. CDR3 length: 16 residues. Germline values: CDR1 SGHNT, CDR2 YYREEE (reference sequence). The V end lost 9 bases, the J end lost 5 bases, and 21 bases lay between the germline ends. The CDR3 reads CATRNRLRARANVLTF. DNA for the CDR3: TGTGCCACCCGAAACAGACTGAGAGCAAGGGCCAACGTCCTGACTTTC.

This clonotype was counted a few times. V and J are TRBV28 and TRBJ1-2; D is possibly TRBD1 (6 bases). The CDR3 is 15 residues long. Germline lookup yields CDR1 MDHEN and CDR2 SYDVKM. V was trimmed by 7 bases and J by 4 bases, leaving 19 bases between them. The chain's CDR3 is CASITWTDFSYGYTF. In nucleotides, the CDR3 is TGTGCCAGCATTACCTGGACAGACTTTAGCTATGGCTACACCTTC.

The chain links TRBV5-5 to TRBJ2-2; no reliable D call. V was pared by 4 bases and J by 6 bases, with 16 bases between. Germline CDR1 and CDR2: SGHKS and YYEKEE (reference sequence). The CDR3 runs to 15 residues. CDR3 nucleotide sequence: TGTGCCAGCAGCCCGGCGGAAAGATCCTCCGGGGAGCTGTTTTTT. Its translation is CASSPAERSSGELFF.

V usage is TRBV15 and J usage is TRBJ1-1, with 8 bases fitting TRBD1. The germline V gene has CDR1 LNHNV and CDR2 YYDKDF (reference sequence). The CDR3 extends over 14 amino acids. The ends lost 2 bases at V and 8 bases at J; junction bases unmatched: 7. The CDR3 loop reads CATSRSRQGTEAFF. For the CDR3, the DNA is TGTGCCACCAGCAGATCACGACAGGGGACCGAAGCTTTCTTT.

This clonotype was recorded many times. The chain links TRBV10-2 to TRBJ1-5; the D gene is possibly TRBD1 (5 bases). The CDR3 sequence is 14 residues long. Germline CDR1 is WSHSY and CDR2 is SAAADI. Trimming took 0 bases from V and 4 from J, leaving 7 bases between them. The CDR3 DNA reads as TGCGCCAGCAGTGAGTCAGGGGTTAATCAGCCCCAGCATTTT. It translates to CASSESGVNQPQHF.

This clonotype was detected ten times or more. This chain connects TRBV20-1 to TRBJ2-5; 8 positions match TRBD1. The CDR3 is 15 residues long. V shed 4 bases, J shed 7 bases, and the junction held 14 bases outside the gene matches. Per germline, CDR1 DFQATT and CDR2 SNEGSKA (reference sequence). CDR3 sequence: CSAKRTGLVGWTQYF. In nucleotides, the CDR3 is TGCAGTGCTAAGCGGACAGGGTTAGTTGGCTGGACCCAGTACTTC.

This clonotype was detected only a few times. The chain has TRBV6-1 and TRBJ1-5; D perhaps matches TRBD1 (6 bases). There are 15 residues in the CDR3. Germline CDR1 is MNHNS and CDR2 is SASEGT. Deletions cut 7 bases from V and 1 base from J, with 14 bases between. The CDR3 nucleotides read TGTGCCAGCAAGGGGGATTTCTTCAGCAATCAGCCCCAGCATTTT. This gives the protein CASKGDFFSNQPQHF.

Points on this clonotype: One end of the junction is discordant with germline, which a read error may explain. The chain couples TRBV7-2 to TRBJ1-4; no clear D gene. This CDR3 is 15 amino acids long. CDR1 and CDR2 (germline): SGHTA, FQGNSA. The CDR3 coding sequence is TGCGCCAGCAGCCGAGCAGGTCCAACTAATGAAAAACTGTTTTTT. Protein: CASSRAGPTNEKLFF.

This chain connects TRBV10-2 to TRBJ2-7, with unresolved D. The CDR3 sequence is 15 residues long. The germline V and J ends were trimmed by 3 bases and 2 bases, with 14 bases remaining between them. Germline loops: CDR1 WSHSY, CDR2 SAAADI. CDR3 DNA sequence: TGCGCCAGCAGTGACACAGTGGGGTCAACCTACGAGCAGTACTTC. It specifies CASSDTVGSTYEQYF.

CDR3 amino acids: CASSYPTGRSSYEQYF. The CDR3 DNA is TGTGCCAGCAGCTACCCGACAGGGCGGAGCTCCTACGAGCAGTACTTC. This sequence joins TRBV11-1 and TRBJ2-7; 7 bases are shared with TRBD1. V was clipped by 4 bases and J by 0 bases; unmatched bases: 9. Germline lookup yields CDR1 SGHAT and CDR2 FQDESV (reference sequence). There are 16 residues in the CDR3. The whole variable domain, filled in from reference TRBV11-1 and TRBJ2-7, reads EAEVAQSPRYKITEKSQAVAFWCDPISGHATLYWYRQILGQGPELLVQFQDESVVDDSQLPKDRFSAERLKGVDSTLKIQPAELGDSAMYLCASSYPTGRSSYEQYFGPGTRLTVT.

This clonotype was seen a few times. The V gene is TRBV9, the J gene TRBJ1-6; D not certain. The CDR3 loop spans 14 amino acids. Germline values: CDR1 SGDLS, CDR2 YYNGEE. With 1 base removed from V and 8 bases from J, the gap between germline ends came to 10 bases. CDR3 amino acids: CASSVLGVHSPLHF. CDR3 sequence (DNA): TGTGCCAGCAGCGTATTGGGTGTTCATTCACCCCTCCACTTT.

This clonotype occurred a few times. V and J are TRBV20-1 and TRBJ2-2; D perhaps matches TRBD1 (6 bases). Looked up from germline, CDR1 is DFQATT and CDR2 is SNEGSKA (reference sequence). CDR3 length: 14 residues. Trimming pared 0 bases from V and 8 bases from J, leaving 13 bases between. The CDR3 sequence is CSARDFGTTGELFF. CDR3 DNA sequence: TGCAGTGCTAGAGATTTCGGGACAACAGGGGAGCTGTTTTTT.

The CDR3 nucleotides are TGCAGTGCTAGAGATACCGGGGTCGGCACTGAAGCTTTCTTT. It yields the protein CSARDTGVGTEAFF. The chain recombines TRBV20-1 with TRBJ1-1; D gene unclear. The CDR3 runs to 14 residues. The ends were cut back, 0 bases at V and 4 bases at J, with 12 bases in the middle. CDR1 and CDR2 (germline): DFQATT, SNEGSKA (reference sequence).

This clonotype was seen ten or more times. The chain has TRBV9 and TRBJ1-4, with D possibly TRBD1 on 6 matching bases. Germline assignment: CDR1 SGDLS and CDR2 YYNGEE. V was cut by 4 bases and J by 10 bases, with 17 bases left in between. The CDR3 has 14 amino acids. Here the CDR3 reads CASSPGGGVGKLFF. CDR3 nucleotides: TGTGCCAGCAGCCCTGGAGGGGGAGTAGGAAAACTGTTTTTT.